This TCR beta chain was retrieved from a study of human T cells and chemical hapten exposure. This clonotype was seen at least ten times. Germline CDR1 DFQATT, CDR2 SNEGSKA (reference sequence). Trimming pared 0 bases from V and 0 bases from J, leaving 13 bases between. The CDR3 runs 16 residues. The study used a library that attached unique molecular identifiers to individual cDNA molecules. TCRdb re-called the RACE reads through MiXCR, storing one row per CDR3 protein. The sample carries under 45,000 distinct CDR3 sequences, 4.5% to 5.5% recorded once. The time point was: healthy volunteer bleed at 6 weeks. From whole blood left unfractionated, total RNA was extracted.

Sequenced material: whole blood. The rearrangement uses TRBV20-1 and TRBJ2-3; no clear D gene. The receptor was derived from a human donor in good health. Some clones in this sample may be carry-over from other donors' samples. CDR3 loop: CSARDFRTDSTDTQYF. The DNA for the CDR3 is TGCAGTGCTAGAGATTTTCGGACGGATAGCACAGATACGCAGTATTTT.